The source of this T cell receptor beta chain is a study of blood T cell repertoires in COVID-19. The Seattle site enrolled patients during active infection and followed them longitudinally. Original analysis: Amplification from reference gene primers served as the basis for estimated nucleated cell counts. Method: immunoSEQ multiplex PCR; TCRdb's copy keeps in-frame clones and lacks some. The V and J calls and clone size were taken over from that table, and D and trimming were inferred from the DNA. The sample records 200,000 to 300,000 clones, approximately 91% being singletons. Germline-derived CDR1 and CDR2 are MDHEN and SYDVKM. The CDR3 is 15 residues long. J lost 1 base, V lost 5 bases, and 8 bases had no gene match.

This rearrangement joins TRBV28 to TRBJ2-7; TRBD1 matches at 7 bases. Sequenced sample: peripheral blood. This clonotype was obtained from a young adult with COVID-19, enrolled during active disease. DNA of the CDR3: TGTGCCAGCAGTCGTGCAGGACAGGAATCCTACGAGCAGTACTTC. This translates into CASSRAGQESYEQYF.